The rows below give T cell receptor beta chains drawn from one sample of a study of T cell changes during pregnancy in multiple sclerosis. Profiling relied on immunoSEQ multiplex PCR, and the TCRdb table lists in-frame clones only, not all of them. This table has about 28,000 clones, 85% to 95% appearing once. This material consisted of CD4+ T cells from peripheral blood mononuclear cells, taken after pregnancy. The source of these receptors is a female donor with multiple sclerosis, enrolled in a pregnancy study. Both conserved end residues are part of each CDR3. Each record gives: CDR3 protein, CDR3 DNA, V gene, clone size, D gene, J gene. The D gene is left open where the match is weak. Not every row has a clone size; where given, it reads once, few, many or a size class.

cdr3_aa: CAWSGGTGNEKLFF; cdr3_nt: TGTGCCTGGAGTGGGGGGACAGGAAATGAAAAACTGTTTTTT; v_call: TRBV30; clone_size: NA; d_call: TRBD1; j_call: TRBJ1-4
cdr3_aa: CASSIVTGLMNGYTF; cdr3_nt: TGTGCCAGTAGTATAGTCACAGGGCTTATGAATGGCTACACCTTC; v_call: TRBV19; clone_size: NA; d_call: NA; j_call: TRBJ1-2
cdr3_aa: CSVGFFGSGSKETQYF; cdr3_nt: TGCAGCGTTGGTTTCTTCGGTAGCGGGAGTAAAGAGACCCAGTACTTC; v_call: TRBV29-1; clone_size: NA; d_call: TRBD2; j_call: TRBJ2-5
cdr3_aa: CASRGLAGSAPYEQYF; cdr3_nt: TGTGCCAGCCGTGGACTAGCGGGTTCCGCCCCCTACGAGCAGTACTTC; v_call: TRBV7-8; clone_size: NA; d_call: TRBD2; j_call: TRBJ2-7
cdr3_aa: CSVEVTGVVSGEQFF; cdr3_nt: TGCAGCGTTGAAGTGACGGGGGTAGTCTCGGGTGAGCAGTTCTTC; v_call: TRBV29-1; clone_size: NA; d_call: NA; j_call: TRBJ2-1
cdr3_aa: CASSYRGQGNQPQHF; cdr3_nt: TGTGCCAGCAGTTACAGGGGACAGGGCAATCAGCCCCAGCATTTT; v_call: TRBV6-5; clone_size: NA; d_call: TRBD1; j_call: TRBJ1-5
cdr3_aa: CASSLGGVWGAAFF; cdr3_nt: TGCGCCAGCAGCTTGGGTGGGGTGTGGGGAGCCGCTTTCTTT; v_call: TRBV5-1; clone_size: once; d_call: NA; j_call: TRBJ1-1
cdr3_aa: CASSPAERGNYGYTF; cdr3_nt: TGTGCCAGCTCCCCGGCAGAGCGAGGGAACTATGGCTACACCTTC; v_call: TRBV18; clone_size: NA; d_call: NA; j_call: TRBJ1-2
cdr3_aa: CASSDRLDGTDTQYF; cdr3_nt: TGTGCCAGCTCCGATCGGCTAGATGGCACAGATACGCAGTATTTT; v_call: TRBV18; clone_size: NA; d_call: NA; j_call: TRBJ2-3
cdr3_aa: CASSGGGIQETQYF; cdr3_nt: TGTGCCAGCAGTGGGGGCGGGATCCAAGAGACCCAGTACTTC; v_call: TRBV6-1; clone_size: NA; d_call: NA; j_call: TRBJ2-5
cdr3_aa: CASSSSIGGTNEKLFF; cdr3_nt: TGTGCCAGCAGCTCATCTATCGGAGGGACTAATGAAAAACTGTTTTTT; v_call: TRBV11-2; clone_size: NA; d_call: NA; j_call: TRBJ1-4
cdr3_aa: CASSFKVSRAAGENYEQYF; cdr3_nt: TGTGCCAGCAGCTTTAAAGTCTCGAGGGCGGCAGGAGAGAACTACGAGCAGTACTTC; v_call: TRBV7-9; clone_size: NA; d_call: NA; j_call: TRBJ2-7
cdr3_aa: CASSLGGSGANVLTF; cdr3_nt: TGTGCCAGCAGCTTAGGCGGTTCCGGGGCCAACGTCCTGACTTTC; v_call: TRBV7-2; clone_size: once; d_call: NA; j_call: TRBJ2-6
cdr3_aa: CVSLAGHASTDTQYF; cdr3_nt: TGCGTCTCCCTAGCGGGGCATGCTAGCACAGATACGCAGTATTTT; v_call: TRBV10-1; clone_size: NA; d_call: TRBD2; j_call: TRBJ2-3
cdr3_aa: CASSLLVFGVGNTEAFF; cdr3_nt: TGTGCCAGCAGCTTACTTGTCTTCGGGGTGGGGAACACTGAAGCTTTCTTT; v_call: TRBV7-8; clone_size: NA; d_call: NA; j_call: TRBJ1-1
cdr3_aa: CASSLEGTGDYGYTF; cdr3_nt: TGCGCCAGCAGCTTGGAAGGGACAGGGGACTATGGCTACACCTTC; v_call: TRBV5-1; clone_size: NA; d_call: TRBD1; j_call: TRBJ1-2
cdr3_aa: CASSPGTGRSGANVLTF; cdr3_nt: TGTGCCAGCAGCCCCGGGACAGGACGCTCTGGGGCCAACGTCCTGACTTTC; v_call: TRBV14; clone_size: NA; d_call: TRBD1; j_call: TRBJ2-6
cdr3_aa: CAWSLTGDHGYTF; cdr3_nt: TGTGCCTGGAGCTTGACAGGGGATCACGGCTACACCTTC; v_call: TRBV30; clone_size: NA; d_call: TRBD1; j_call: TRBJ1-2
cdr3_aa: CASSYQDQPQHF; cdr3_nt: TGCGCCAGCAGCTATCAGGATCAGCCCCAGCATTTT; v_call: TRBV5-1; clone_size: once; d_call: NA; j_call: TRBJ1-5
cdr3_aa: CASSEFFGGITEAFF; cdr3_nt: TGTGCCAGCAGTGAATTTTTCGGGGGAATCACTGAAGCTTTCTTT; v_call: TRBV6-1; clone_size: NA; d_call: NA; j_call: TRBJ1-1
cdr3_aa: CASSIMVQSNQPQHF; cdr3_nt: TGTGCCAGTAGTATTATGGTTCAGAGCAATCAGCCCCAGCATTTT; v_call: TRBV19; clone_size: NA; d_call: NA; j_call: TRBJ1-5
cdr3_aa: CASSFERWTTEAFF; cdr3_nt: TGTGCCAGCAGCTTCGAGCGGTGGACCACTGAAGCTTTCTTT; v_call: TRBV7-2; clone_size: NA; d_call: NA; j_call: TRBJ1-1
cdr3_aa: CASSLGAWNNEQFF; cdr3_nt: TGTGCCAGCAGCTTAGGAGCGTGGAACAATGAGCAGTTCTTC; v_call: TRBV7-9; clone_size: NA; d_call: NA; j_call: TRBJ2-1
cdr3_aa: CASTRGTGGSPLHF; cdr3_nt: TGTGCCAGCACCAGGGGGACAGGGGGTTCACCCCTCCACTTT; v_call: TRBV6-5; clone_size: NA; d_call: TRBD1; j_call: TRBJ1-6
cdr3_aa: CASSPGLRNRETQYF; cdr3_nt: TGCGCCAGCAGCCCGGGACTACGCAACAGGGAGACCCAGTACTTC; v_call: TRBV4-3; clone_size: NA; d_call: TRBD2; j_call: TRBJ2-5
cdr3_aa: CSVEDRQGSYNEQFF; cdr3_nt: TGCAGCGTTGAAGATCGACAGGGATCCTACAATGAGCAGTTCTTC; v_call: TRBV29-1; clone_size: once; d_call: TRBD1; j_call: TRBJ2-1
cdr3_aa: CASSQDEVRQRANVLTF; cdr3_nt: TGTGCCAGCAGCCAAGATGAGGTAAGGCAGCGAGCCAACGTCCTGACTTTC; v_call: TRBV4-2; clone_size: NA; d_call: NA; j_call: TRBJ2-6
cdr3_aa: CASSPPTGKLFF; cdr3_nt: TGTGCCAGCAGCCCCCCCACCGGAAAACTGTTTTTT; v_call: TRBV6-5; clone_size: NA; d_call: NA; j_call: TRBJ1-4
cdr3_aa: CASTRSRTGLRSAGELFF; cdr3_nt: TGTGCCAGCACCAGAAGCCGGACTGGGCTCCGGTCCGCCGGGGAGCTGTTTTTT; v_call: TRBV7-8; clone_size: NA; d_call: NA; j_call: TRBJ2-2
cdr3_aa: CASSLGGLSSTDTQYF; cdr3_nt: TGCGCCAGCAGCTTGGGCGGCCTATCTAGCACAGATACGCAGTATTTT; v_call: TRBV5-1; clone_size: NA; d_call: NA; j_call: TRBJ2-3
cdr3_aa: CASSVPERGGNTEAFF; cdr3_nt: TGTGCCAGCAGCGTACCCGAACGAGGAGGGAATACTGAAGCTTTCTTT; v_call: TRBV9; clone_size: once; d_call: NA; j_call: TRBJ1-1
cdr3_aa: CASSLALQGTQETQYF; cdr3_nt: TGTGCCAGCAGCTTAGCGTTACAGGGTACCCAAGAGACCCAGTACTTC; v_call: TRBV7-2; clone_size: NA; d_call: NA; j_call: TRBJ2-5
cdr3_aa: CASSLGLAGGPSTDTQYF; cdr3_nt: TGTGCCAGCAGCTTAGGACTAGCGGGAGGGCCCAGCACAGATACGCAGTATTTT; v_call: TRBV7-8; clone_size: NA; d_call: TRBD2; j_call: TRBJ2-3
cdr3_aa: CASSWDGQGGGYTF; cdr3_nt: TGCGCCAGCAGCTGGGATGGACAGGGGGGCGGCTACACCTTC; v_call: TRBV5-1; clone_size: NA; d_call: TRBD1; j_call: TRBJ1-2
cdr3_aa: CASSFSPLSGGDEQYF; cdr3_nt: TGTGCCAGCAGTTTCTCCCCCCTATCAGGGGGCGACGAGCAGTACTTC; v_call: TRBV5-4; clone_size: NA; d_call: TRBD1; j_call: TRBJ2-7
cdr3_aa: CASSDPSGGNEQFF; cdr3_nt: TGTGCCAGCAGTGATCCTAGCGGTGGCAATGAGCAGTTCTTC; v_call: TRBV2; clone_size: NA; d_call: TRBD2; j_call: TRBJ2-1
cdr3_aa: CASREFSEAFF; cdr3_nt: TGTGCCAGCAGAGAGTTCTCTGAAGCTTTCTTT; v_call: TRBV6-1; clone_size: NA; d_call: NA; j_call: TRBJ1-1
cdr3_aa: CASSGDSYNEQFF; cdr3_nt: TGTGCCAGCAGTGGGGACAGTTACAATGAGCAGTTCTTC; v_call: TRBV2; clone_size: NA; d_call: TRBD1; j_call: TRBJ2-1
cdr3_aa: CASSPKTGNYGYTF; cdr3_nt: TGTGCCAGCAGCCCAAAGACAGGGAACTATGGCTACACCTTC; v_call: TRBV5-6; clone_size: NA; d_call: TRBD1; j_call: TRBJ1-2
cdr3_aa: CASSLQGATEKLFF; cdr3_nt: TGTGCCAGCAGCTTACAGGGGGCGACTGAAAAACTGTTTTTT; v_call: TRBV5-4; clone_size: NA; d_call: TRBD1; j_call: TRBJ1-4
cdr3_aa: CASSQARLLDEQYF; cdr3_nt: TGTGCCAGCAGCCAAGCCAGGTTGCTCGACGAGCAGTACTTC; v_call: TRBV4-2; clone_size: NA; d_call: NA; j_call: TRBJ2-7
cdr3_aa: CASSYSATSGAETQYF; cdr3_nt: TGTGCCAGCAGTTACTCGGCAACTAGCGGGGCAGAGACCCAGTACTTC; v_call: TRBV6-5; clone_size: NA; d_call: TRBD2; j_call: TRBJ2-5
cdr3_aa: CSVRQEPSSEQFF; cdr3_nt: TGCAGCGTCCGACAGGAGCCCTCTTCTGAGCAGTTCTTC; v_call: TRBV29-1; clone_size: NA; d_call: NA; j_call: TRBJ2-1
cdr3_aa: CASSPPGTGPNEKLFF; cdr3_nt: TGTGCCAGCTCACCACCCGGGACAGGGCCTAATGAAAAACTGTTTTTT; v_call: TRBV18; clone_size: NA; d_call: TRBD1; j_call: TRBJ1-4
cdr3_aa: CASSLFGSGGHKSTDTQYF; cdr3_nt: TGCGCCAGCAGCTTGTTTGGTAGCGGGGGTCACAAAAGCACAGATACGCAGTATTTT; v_call: TRBV5-1; clone_size: NA; d_call: TRBD2; j_call: TRBJ2-3
cdr3_aa: CASSPRAGNYGYTF; cdr3_nt: TGTGCCAGCTCACCACGGGCGGGCAACTATGGCTACACCTTC; v_call: TRBV18; clone_size: NA; d_call: NA; j_call: TRBJ1-2
cdr3_aa: CASSSLAGGRFGSSYEQYF; cdr3_nt: TGTGCCAGCAGCTCGCTCGCGGGCGGGAGATTCGGGAGCTCCTACGAGCAGTACTTC; v_call: TRBV11-2; clone_size: NA; d_call: TRBD2; j_call: TRBJ2-7
cdr3_aa: CASSVGLASSDTQYF; cdr3_nt: TGTGCCAGCAGCGTAGGACTTGCTTCTTCAGATACGCAGTATTTT; v_call: TRBV9; clone_size: NA; d_call: NA; j_call: TRBJ2-3
cdr3_aa: CASRGQPGTYEQYF; cdr3_nt: TGTGCCAGCAGAGGCCAGCCGGGTACCTACGAGCAGTACTTC; v_call: TRBV6-5; clone_size: NA; d_call: NA; j_call: TRBJ2-7
cdr3_aa: CASTGRALYNEQFF; cdr3_nt: TGTGCCAGTACTGGGAGAGCACTATACAATGAGCAGTTCTTC; v_call: TRBV19; clone_size: NA; d_call: NA; j_call: TRBJ2-1
cdr3_aa: CAWRRGRVTEAFF; cdr3_nt: TGTGCCTGGAGGAGGGGGCGCGTCACTGAAGCTTTCTTT; v_call: TRBV30; clone_size: NA; d_call: TRBD1; j_call: TRBJ1-1
cdr3_aa: CASSLVGAGMADTQYF; cdr3_nt: TGTGCCAGCAGCTTAGTTGGGGCAGGGATGGCAGATACGCAGTATTTT; v_call: TRBV11-2; clone_size: NA; d_call: NA; j_call: TRBJ2-3
cdr3_aa: CASSFSTDTEAFF; cdr3_nt: TGCGCCAGCAGCTTCTCCACGGACACTGAAGCTTTCTTT; v_call: TRBV5-1; clone_size: NA; d_call: NA; j_call: TRBJ1-1
cdr3_aa: CASSETRPVLTDTQYF; cdr3_nt: TGTGCCAGCAGTGAGACTAGACCAGTACTAACAGATACGCAGTATTTT; v_call: TRBV25-1; clone_size: NA; d_call: NA; j_call: TRBJ2-3
cdr3_aa: CASERTPGGGGEQYF; cdr3_nt: TGTGCCAGCGAGAGAACCCCGGGGGGCGGGGGCGAGCAGTACTTC; v_call: TRBV28; clone_size: once; d_call: NA; j_call: TRBJ2-7
cdr3_aa: CASSLGDYSQETQYF; cdr3_nt: TGCGCCAGCAGCTTAGGGGACTACTCCCAAGAGACCCAGTACTTC; v_call: TRBV5-1; clone_size: NA; d_call: TRBD2; j_call: TRBJ2-5